The rows below give T cell receptor beta chains drawn from one sample of a study of neurological immune-mediated disorders. TCRdb reanalysed the 5' RACE reads using MiXCR and keeps one entry per CDR3 protein. The sample lists about 59,000 distinct CDR3 sequences; 3.5% to 4.5% were seen once. Sequences were obtained from PBMCs. The receptors derive from a woman aged 45-60 years with multiple sclerosis. Each CDR3 is given with its conserved first and last residue. Each record gives: V gene, J gene, clone size, CDR3 protein. The size entry is marked missing in some rows and otherwise reads once, few, many or a size class.

>TRBV6-1|TRBJ2-1|many
CASSEFSGRRNEQFF
>TRBV5-1|TRBJ2-7|once
CASSWTSGNVYEQYF
>TRBV7-2|TRBJ1-5|many
CASSPDSGQPQHF
>TRBV5-1|TRBJ2-5|many
CASSSSPGPPGETQYF
>TRBV25-1|TRBJ1-1|many
CASRENTEAFF
>TRBV12-3/TRBV12-4|TRBJ2-7|many
CASSIGTGREQYF
>TRBV12-3/TRBV12-4|TRBJ2-2|many
CASSLRTVRTGELFF
>TRBV3-1|TRBJ2-1|many
CASSPHTRTSGFNEQFF
>TRBV29-1|TRBJ2-1|many
CSVEVSGGATYNEQFF
>TRBV15|TRBJ2-7|many
CATSQGLAGAYEQYF
>TRBV5-1|TRBJ1-5|many
CASSLGGTGGQPQHF
>TRBV9|TRBJ1-3|many
CASSGRASGNTIYF
>TRBV18|TRBJ1-4|many
CASSPGTTNEKLFF
>TRBV3-1|TRBJ1-2|NA
CASSPGQGLWWGYTF
>TRBV5-1|TRBJ1-5|many
CASSLGSGNQPQHF
>TRBV6-1|TRBJ1-2|many
CASSNRVKYGYTF
>TRBV7-9|TRBJ1-1|many
CASSQTGPSDEAFF
>TRBV20-1|TRBJ2-7|many
CSAREANSYEQYF
>TRBV4-2|TRBJ1-3|many
CASSQAAPGTTGNTIYF
>TRBV6-2/TRBV6-3|TRBJ2-2|NA
CASSLLNPNTGELFF
>TRBV7-9|TRBJ1-1|many
CASSLITEAFF